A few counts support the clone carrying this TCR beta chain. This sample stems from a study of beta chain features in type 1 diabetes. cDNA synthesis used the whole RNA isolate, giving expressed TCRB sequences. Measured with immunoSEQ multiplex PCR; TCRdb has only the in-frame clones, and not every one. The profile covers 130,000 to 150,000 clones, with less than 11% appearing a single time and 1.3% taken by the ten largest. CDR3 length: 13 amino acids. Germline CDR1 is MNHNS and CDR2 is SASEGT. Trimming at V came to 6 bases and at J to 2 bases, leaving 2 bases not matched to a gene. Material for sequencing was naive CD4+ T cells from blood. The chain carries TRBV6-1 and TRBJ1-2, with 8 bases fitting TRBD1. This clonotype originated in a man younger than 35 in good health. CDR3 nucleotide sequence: TGTGCCAGCAGGGGGACAGGAAACTATGGCTACACCTTC. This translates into CASRGTGNYGYTF.